Below, one T cell receptor (beta chain) is given with its context. The CDR3 consists of 12 residues. Trimming removed 6 bases from V and 4 bases from J, with 9 bases in between. The germline CDR1 and CDR2 sequences are SQVTM and ANQGSEA. The data originate from a study of blood T cell repertoires in COVID-19. Assay used: immunoSEQ multiplex PCR; TCRdb lists only in-frame clones, some missing. The table includes fewer than 200,000 clones, roughly 83% detected once. Each recovered donor of Cohort 3 presented with two negative PCRs, clearance, or symptom resolution. J is TRBJ1-4 and V is TRBV29-1; D ambiguous. The sequence derives from a woman aged 45-59 years who had recovered from COVID-19. Sequenced: PBMCs or T cells enriched from blood (not recorded which). The CDR3 nucleotides are TGCAGCGTGGCACAAGTTAATGAAAAACTGTTTTTT. It codes for CSVAQVNEKLFF.